This T cell receptor (beta chain) was identified during a study of blood T cell repertoires in COVID-19. Study as a whole: Acute and convalescent COVID-19 specimens originated in the United States, Italy and Spain. Sources were T cells, B-cell-depleted T cells, or PBMCs; the material itself was cDNA or gDNA.

V was cut by 2 bases and J by 8 bases, with 10 bases left in between. The CDR3 has 12 residues. Germline V gene sequence: CDR1 SGHRS, CDR2 YFSETQ. Authors' processing steps: Estimation of nucleated cell counts relied on the amplification of reference gene primers. This table comes from immunoSEQ multiplex PCR, and its TCRdb copy is limited to in-frame clones, with some not included. The V and J calls and clone size are taken from that table; D and trimming were inferred from the DNA. Of about 39,000 clones listed, 80% to 95% are singletons. The chain joins TRBV5-1 to TRBJ1-1; D remains unclear. The source of this sequence is a man aged 45 to 65 with active COVID-19. Material: peripheral blood. CDR3: CASSLLGVEAFF. CDR3 nucleotides: TGCGCCAGCAGCTTACTGGGCGTGGAAGCTTTCTTT.